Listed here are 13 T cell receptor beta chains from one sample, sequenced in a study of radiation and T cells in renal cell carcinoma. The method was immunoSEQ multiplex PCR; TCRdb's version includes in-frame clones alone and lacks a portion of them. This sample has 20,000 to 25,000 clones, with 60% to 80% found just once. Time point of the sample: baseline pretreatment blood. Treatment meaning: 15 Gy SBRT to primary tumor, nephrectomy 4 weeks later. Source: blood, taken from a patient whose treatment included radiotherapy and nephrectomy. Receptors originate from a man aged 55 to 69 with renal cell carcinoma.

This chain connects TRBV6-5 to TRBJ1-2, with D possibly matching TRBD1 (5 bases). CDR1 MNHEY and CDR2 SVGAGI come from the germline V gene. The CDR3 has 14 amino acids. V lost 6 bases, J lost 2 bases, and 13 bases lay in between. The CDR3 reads CASRWGMENYGYTF. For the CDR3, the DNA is TGTGCCAGCAGGTGGGGGATGGAGAACTATGGCTACACCTTC.

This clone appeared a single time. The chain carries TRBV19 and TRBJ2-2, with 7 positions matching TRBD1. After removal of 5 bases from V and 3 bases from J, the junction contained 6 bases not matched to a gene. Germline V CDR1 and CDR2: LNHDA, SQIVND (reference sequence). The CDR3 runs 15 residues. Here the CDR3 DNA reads TGTGCCAGTAGTCTGCGGACAGGCGACACCGGGGAGCTGTTTTTT. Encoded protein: CASSLRTGDTGELFF.

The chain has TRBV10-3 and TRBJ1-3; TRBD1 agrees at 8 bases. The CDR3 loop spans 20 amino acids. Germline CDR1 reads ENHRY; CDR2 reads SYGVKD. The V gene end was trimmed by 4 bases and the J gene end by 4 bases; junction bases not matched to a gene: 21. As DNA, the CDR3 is TGTGCCATCAGTGTCCGACAGCAGGACAGGGTATGGATTGGGGGAAACACCATATATTTT. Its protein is CAISVRQQDRVWIGGNTIYF.

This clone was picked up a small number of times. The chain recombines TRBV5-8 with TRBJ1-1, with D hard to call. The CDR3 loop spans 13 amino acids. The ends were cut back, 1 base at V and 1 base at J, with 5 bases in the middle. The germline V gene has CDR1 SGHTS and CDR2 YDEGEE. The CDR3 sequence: CASSLRPNTEAFF. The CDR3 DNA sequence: TGTGCCAGCAGCTTGCGTCCGAACACTGAAGCTTTCTTT.

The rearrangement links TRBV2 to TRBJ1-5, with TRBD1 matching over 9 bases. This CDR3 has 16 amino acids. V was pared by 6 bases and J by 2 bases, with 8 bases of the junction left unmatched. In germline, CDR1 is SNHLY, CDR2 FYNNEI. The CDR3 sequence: CASRAHRGPGNQPQHF. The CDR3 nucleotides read TGTGCCAGCAGGGCCCACAGGGGGCCGGGCAATCAGCCCCAGCATTTT.

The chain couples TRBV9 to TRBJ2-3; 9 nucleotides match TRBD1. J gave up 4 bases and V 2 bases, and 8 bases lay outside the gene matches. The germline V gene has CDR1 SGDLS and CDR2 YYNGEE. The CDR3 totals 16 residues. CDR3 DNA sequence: TGTGCCAGCAGCGTCCAACCGGGACAGGGATCAGATACGCAGTATTTT. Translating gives CASSVQPGQGSDTQYF.

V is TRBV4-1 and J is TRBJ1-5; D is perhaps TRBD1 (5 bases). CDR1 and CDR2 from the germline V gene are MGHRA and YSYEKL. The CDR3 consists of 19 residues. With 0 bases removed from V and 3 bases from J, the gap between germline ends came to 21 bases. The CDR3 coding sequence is TGCGCCAGCAGCCAAGATAGAGACAGAGGGGTAGGAGACAATCAGCCCCAGCATTTT. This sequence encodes CASSQDRDRGVGDNQPQHF.

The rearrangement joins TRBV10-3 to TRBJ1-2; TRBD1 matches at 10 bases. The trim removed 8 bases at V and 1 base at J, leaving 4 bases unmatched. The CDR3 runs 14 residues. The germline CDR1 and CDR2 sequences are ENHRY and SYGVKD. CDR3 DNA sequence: TGTGCCATCGGGACAGGGGCTTTTAACTATGGCTACACCTTC. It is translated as CAIGTGAFNYGYTF.

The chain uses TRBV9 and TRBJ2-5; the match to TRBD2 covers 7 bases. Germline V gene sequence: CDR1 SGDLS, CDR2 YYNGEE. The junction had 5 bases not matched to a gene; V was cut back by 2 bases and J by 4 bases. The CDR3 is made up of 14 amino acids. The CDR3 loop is CASSVLGGRETQYF. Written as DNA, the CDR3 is TGTGCCAGCAGCGTGCTCGGCGGGAGAGAGACCCAGTACTTC.

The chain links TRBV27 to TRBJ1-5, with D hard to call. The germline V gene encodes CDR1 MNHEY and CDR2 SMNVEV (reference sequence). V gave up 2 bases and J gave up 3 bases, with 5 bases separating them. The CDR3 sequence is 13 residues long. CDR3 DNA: TGTGCCAGCAGTTTAGGATACAATCAGCCCCAGCATTTT. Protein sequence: CASSLGYNQPQHF.

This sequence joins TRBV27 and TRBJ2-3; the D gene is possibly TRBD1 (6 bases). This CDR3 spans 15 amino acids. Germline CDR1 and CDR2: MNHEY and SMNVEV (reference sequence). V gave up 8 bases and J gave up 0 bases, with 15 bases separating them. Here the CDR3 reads CASAAGGFSTDTQYF. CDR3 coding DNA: TGTGCCAGCGCTGCTGGGGGCTTTAGCACAGATACGCAGTATTTT.

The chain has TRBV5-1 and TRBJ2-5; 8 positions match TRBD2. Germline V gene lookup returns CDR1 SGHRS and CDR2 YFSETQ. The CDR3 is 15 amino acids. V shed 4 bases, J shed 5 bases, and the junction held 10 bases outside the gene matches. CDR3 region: CASSPLSGSGETQYF. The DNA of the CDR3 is TGCGCCAGCAGCCCACTCAGCGGGAGCGGTGAGACCCAGTACTTC.

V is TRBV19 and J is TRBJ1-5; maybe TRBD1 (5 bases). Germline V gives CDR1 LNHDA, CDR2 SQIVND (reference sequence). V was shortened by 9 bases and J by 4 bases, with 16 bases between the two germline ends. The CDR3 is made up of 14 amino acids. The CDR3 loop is CASTYRGLNQPQHF. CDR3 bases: TGTGCCAGCACTTACCGGGGCCTTAATCAGCCCCAGCATTTT. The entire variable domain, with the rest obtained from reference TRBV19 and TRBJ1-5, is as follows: DGGITQSPKYLFRKEGQNVTLSCEQNLNHDAMYWYRQDPGQGLRLIYYSQIVNDFQKGDIAEGYSVSREKKESFPLTVTSAQKNPTAFYLCASTYRGLNQPQHFGDGTRLSIL.